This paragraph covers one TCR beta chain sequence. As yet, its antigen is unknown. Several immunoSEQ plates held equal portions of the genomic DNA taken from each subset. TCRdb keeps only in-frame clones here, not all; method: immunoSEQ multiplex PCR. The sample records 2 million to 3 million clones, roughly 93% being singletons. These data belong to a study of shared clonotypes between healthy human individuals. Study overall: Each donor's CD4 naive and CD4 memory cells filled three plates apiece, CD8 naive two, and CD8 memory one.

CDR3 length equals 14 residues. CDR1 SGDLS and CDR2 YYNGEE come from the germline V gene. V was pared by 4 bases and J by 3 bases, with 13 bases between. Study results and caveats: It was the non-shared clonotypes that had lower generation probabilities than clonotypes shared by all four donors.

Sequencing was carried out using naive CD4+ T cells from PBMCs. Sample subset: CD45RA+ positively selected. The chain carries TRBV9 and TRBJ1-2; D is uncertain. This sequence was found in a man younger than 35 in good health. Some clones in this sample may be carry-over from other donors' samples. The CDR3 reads CASSPALTDYGYTF. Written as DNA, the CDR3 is TGTGCCAGCAGCCCAGCGTTAACAGACTATGGCTACACCTTC.